The T cell receptor beta chain under discussion was sequenced for a study of CD8 T cells in Susac syndrome. The study, taken as a whole, reports: In Susac syndrome, CD4+ T cell repertoires lacked any clonal expansion.

Random hexamers served to reverse transcribe roughly 0.5 to 1 ug RNA. TCRdb re-called the immunoSEQ multiplex PCR reads with MiXCR, one entry per CDR3 protein. This sample has 200,000 or so distinct CDR3 sequences; 90% to 97% occur once, and the top ten carry approximately 0.098%. This clonotype was seen a single time. Its antigen is undetermined. Germline lookup yields CDR1 MGHDK and CDR2 SYGVNS. The V and J ends lost 3 bases and 0 bases, in that order; junction bases with no gene match: 5. The CDR3 extends over 15 amino acids. V gene TRBV25-1 combines with J gene TRBJ2-7; 7 nucleotides line up with TRBD1. Sequencing was done on a sample of CD4+ T cells from PBMCs. The source of this sequence is a human donor with Susac syndrome. The chain's CDR3 is CASSETGINSYEQYF. CDR3 in DNA: TGTGCCAGCAGTGAGACAGGGATTAACTCCTACGAGCAGTACTTC.